This entry describes one T cell receptor beta chain. The antigen is unknown. These data belong to a study of vaccination effects on CD4 cells after COVID-19. Overall study results and limits: Substantial clonal contraction characterized both infection- and vaccine-induced clones late after vaccination.

CDR1 and CDR2 from the germline V gene are SGHAT and FQNNGV. V was clipped by 0 bases and J by 1 base, with 3 bases between them. The CDR3 is 14 residues long. Before sequencing, viral peptide pools were used by the ViraFEST assay to expand antigen-specific CD4+ T cells. Following culture for around 9 days, CD4+ T cells were isolated. Testing of the vaccine recipients showed negative nucleocapsid antibodies and no prior SARS-CoV-2 infection. The data were produced by immunoSEQ multiplex PCR, yet TCRdb's version contains in-frame clones alone and is incomplete. The table has about 71,000 clones, around 76% seen once.

The chain links TRBV11-2 to TRBJ2-2; D gene ambiguous. The sequence was obtained from a human donor who received a COVID-19 vaccine. The source was CD4+ T cells from PBMCs cultured with HCoV-OC43 spike peptides, collected before COVID-19 vaccination. Subset meaning: HCoV-OC43 spike overlapping peptide pool stimulation. The CDR3 nucleotides read TGTGCCAGCAGCTTAGAAGGGAACACCGGGGAGCTGTTTTTT. Translation gives CASSLEGNTGELFF.